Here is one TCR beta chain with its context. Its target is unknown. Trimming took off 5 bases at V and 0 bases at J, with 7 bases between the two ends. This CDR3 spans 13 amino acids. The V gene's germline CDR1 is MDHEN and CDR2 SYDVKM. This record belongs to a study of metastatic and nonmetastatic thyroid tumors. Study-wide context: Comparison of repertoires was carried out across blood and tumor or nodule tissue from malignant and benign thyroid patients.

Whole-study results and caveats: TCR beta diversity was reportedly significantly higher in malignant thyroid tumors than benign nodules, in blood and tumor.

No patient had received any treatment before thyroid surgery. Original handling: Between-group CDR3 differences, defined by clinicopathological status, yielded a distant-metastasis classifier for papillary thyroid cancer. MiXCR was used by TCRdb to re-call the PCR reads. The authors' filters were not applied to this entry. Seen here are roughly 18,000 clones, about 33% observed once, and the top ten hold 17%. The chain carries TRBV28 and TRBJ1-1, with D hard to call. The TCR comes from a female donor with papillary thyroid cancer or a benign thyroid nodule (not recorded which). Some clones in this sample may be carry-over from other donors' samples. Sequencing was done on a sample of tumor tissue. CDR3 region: CASSLVVNTEAFF. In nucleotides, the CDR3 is TGTGCCAGCAGTCTAGTCGTGAACACTGAAGCTTTCTTT.